The 2 T cell receptor beta chains below all came from one sample that was sequenced in a study of long-term antiretroviral therapy in people with HIV. Samples were assayed with immunoSEQ v3.0 at survey level. TCRdb's table, derived via immunoSEQ multiplex PCR, lists solely in-frame clones and lacks some. This table has approximately 24,000 clones, 88% appearing once. Here the sequenced sample was unsorted PBMCs, taken about 4.3 years after starting antiretroviral therapy. The receptor set was obtained from a man younger than 45 with HIV.

The CDR3 sequence is CASSLQGLEQYF. CDR3 DNA sequence: TGTGCCAGCAGCTTACAGGGTCTCGAGCAGTACTTC. This chain connects TRBV11-2 to TRBJ2-7, with D perhaps TRBD1 (5 bases). CDR1 is SGHAT, CDR2 FQNNGV, per germline. CDR3 length: 12 residues. Trimming cost V 2 bases and J 6 bases, with 8 bases left between them.

V gene TRBV19 combines with J gene TRBJ2-1; TRBD2 matches 10 bases. V lost 3 bases and J lost 10; bases outside the gene matches: 6. Germline V lookup: CDR1 LNHDA, CDR2 SQIVND (reference sequence). This CDR3 spans 14 amino acids. CDR3 region: CASSIGLAGVEQFF. The CDR3 nucleotides are TGTGCCAGTAGTATTGGCCTAGCGGGAGTAGAGCAGTTCTTC.